The present T cell receptor beta chain was sequenced within a study of blood T cells in healthy people across ages. A second 7 to 11 cycle PCR used barcoded and J-beta primers. TCRdb re-called the 5' RACE reads through MiXCR, storing one row per CDR3 protein. The repertoire holds under 750,000 distinct CDR3 sequences, with around half as singletons. V trimming: 6 bases; J trimming: 0 bases; junction bases outside the gene matches: 9. The CDR3 runs to 16 residues. Germline CDR1 and CDR2: MDHEN and SYDVKM. The genes are TRBV28 and TRBJ1-2, with 8 nucleotides matching TRBD1. Specimen: blood. The receptor comes from a man older than 75 in good health. DNA of the CDR3: TGTGCCAGCAGCCGCGGGGACAGGAGAGCTAACTATGGCTACACCTTC. Amino acids: CASSRGDRRANYGYTF.